These 25 T cell receptor beta chains originate from one sample sequenced in a study of blood T cell repertoires in COVID-19. The assay was immunoSEQ multiplex PCR, and TCRdb's table has in-frame clones only and misses some. The sample holds about 520,000 clones, 70% to 90% seen once. Sequencing used peripheral blood. These receptors were taken from a human donor in a cohort sampled during active COVID-19.

The chain carries TRBV28 and TRBJ2-7; the match to TRBD1 covers 10 bases. This CDR3 is built from 14 residues. Per the germline V gene, CDR1 is MDHEN and CDR2 is SYDVKM. V shed 7 bases and J 4 bases; nucleotides not matched to a gene: 7. The CDR3 region has the DNA TGTGCCAGCATGTCGCCGGGACAGGGGTACGAGCAGTACTTC. It codes for CASMSPGQGYEQYF.

The chain has TRBV7-2 and TRBJ2-7; 7 bases fit TRBD2. The CDR3 length is 14 residues. Trimming took 2 bases from V and 1 from J; bases not matched to a gene: 2. Germline loops: CDR1 SGHTA, CDR2 FQGNSA. The CDR3 DNA reads as TGTGCCAGCAGCTTAAGAGCGGGGTCCTACGAGCAGTACTTC. It specifies CASSLRAGSYEQYF.

This chain joins TRBV19 and TRBJ2-1; no clear D gene. Germline V gives CDR1 LNHDA, CDR2 SQIVND (reference sequence). The CDR3 covers 16 residues. Trimming stripped 1 base from V and 2 bases from J, with 12 bases between. Here the CDR3 reads CASSIVEAVPYNEQFF. The CDR3 nucleotides are TGTGCCAGTAGTATAGTCGAGGCGGTTCCCTACAATGAGCAGTTCTTC.

The chain carries TRBV28 and TRBJ2-3; 8 bases are shared with TRBD1. The V and J ends lost 6 bases and 5 bases, in that order; junction bases with no gene match: 10. CDR1 and CDR2 (germline): MDHEN, SYDVKM. The CDR3 is 15 residues long. The CDR3 bases are TGTGCCAGCAGGCCCCGGGACAGGACTCTAGATACGCAGTATTTT. Amino acids: CASRPRDRTLDTQYF.

This clone was picked up a small number of times. The chain uses TRBV11-2 and TRBJ1-1, with D maybe TRBD1 (5 bases). Germline V gene data show CDR1 as SGHAT and CDR2 as FQNNGV. The CDR3 runs 14 residues. Trimming took off 3 bases at V and 3 bases at J, with 11 bases between the two ends. This CDR3 is CASSFQGTDTEAFF. The CDR3 nucleotides are TGTGCCAGCAGCTTCCAGGGAACTGACACTGAAGCTTTCTTT.

The V call is TRBV5-8, the J call TRBJ1-3, with D unclear. Trimming cost V 4 bases and J 9 bases, with 11 bases left between them. This CDR3 has 12 amino acids. The germline V gene encodes CDR1 SGHTS and CDR2 YDEGEE. As DNA, the CDR3 is TGTGCCAGCAGCCTCACTCGGGGCACCATATATTTT. This encodes CASSLTRGTIYF. Filled out from reference TRBV5-8 and TRBJ1-3, the complete variable domain reads EAGVTQSPTHLIKTRGQQATLRCSPISGHTSVYWYQQALGLGLQFLLWYDEGEERNRGNFPPRFSGRQFPNYSSELNVNALELEDSALYLCASSLTRGTIYFGEGSWLTVV.

The chain is built from TRBV7-3 and TRBJ2-2, with D perhaps matching TRBD2 (6 bases). CDR3 length: 16 residues. CDR1 is SGHTA, CDR2 FQGTGA, per germline. V was cut by 2 bases and J by 1 base, with 11 bases left in between. CDR3 residues: CASSLGVSGNTGELFF. In DNA form, the CDR3 reads TGTGCCAGCAGCTTAGGGGTTAGCGGGAACACCGGGGAGCTGTTTTTT.

The V gene is TRBV12-5, the J gene TRBJ1-5, with D unclear. Looked up from germline, CDR1 is LGHNT and CDR2 is FRNRAP. Trimming stripped 6 bases from V and 4 bases from J, with 4 bases between. CDR3 length: 11 residues. CDR3 region: CASGRNQPQHF. The CDR3, as DNA: TGTGCTAGTGGCAGGAATCAGCCCCAGCATTTT.

V gene TRBV6-5 combines with J gene TRBJ1-6; D remains unclear. With 11 bases removed from V and 13 bases from J, the gap between germline ends came to 12 bases. CDR1 is MNHEY, CDR2 SVGAGI, per germline. The CDR3 spans 10 residues. CDR3 DNA sequence: TGTGCCCTCCAGAGGCAGCCCCTCCACTTT. It is translated as CALQRQPLHF.

The CDR3 loop reads CASSLRLAGDTGELFF. CDR3 sequence (DNA): TGTGCCAGCAGCCTAAGACTAGCGGGAGACACCGGGGAGCTGTTTTTT. The V call is TRBV7-6, the J call TRBJ2-2, with 12 bases fitting TRBD2. From germline, CDR1 is SGHVS and CDR2 FNYEAQ. With 5 bases clipped from V and 3 bases from J, the junction kept 4 bases outside the gene matches. The CDR3 runs to 16 residues.

The J gene is TRBJ2-3, the V gene TRBV4-1, with 15 bases aligning to TRBD2. Trimming took 0 bases from V and 1 from J; bases not matched to a gene: 5. CDR3 length equals 19 residues. The germline CDR1 and CDR2 sequences are MGHRA and YSYEKL. The CDR3 nucleotides read TGCGCCAGCAGCCAAGAAGGACTAGCGGGAGGGTCCCGCACAGATACGCAGTATTTT. This sequence encodes CASSQEGLAGGSRTDTQYF.

The V and J genes are TRBV5-1 and TRBJ1-2; no reliable D call. V was trimmed by 0 bases and J by 3 bases, leaving 6 bases between them. Germline loops: CDR1 SGHRS, CDR2 YFSETQ. The CDR3 length is 13 residues. The CDR3: CASSLVADYGYTF. CDR3 coding DNA: TGCGCCAGCAGCTTGGTGGCAGACTATGGCTACACCTTC.

V and J are TRBV30 and TRBJ2-7; 10 bases map to TRBD2. V shed 0 bases, J shed 4 bases, and the junction held 3 bases outside the gene matches. The germline CDR1 and CDR2 sequences are GTSNPN and SVGIG (reference sequence). The CDR3 length is 14 residues. CDR3 residues: CAWSVSSGRYEQYF. DNA of the CDR3: TGTGCCTGGAGTGTGAGTAGCGGGAGGTACGAGCAGTACTTC.

This chain links TRBV10-3 with TRBJ1-2, with 7 bases fitting TRBD1. The V gene end was trimmed by 3 bases and the J gene end by 5 bases; junction bases not matched to a gene: 12. CDR1 and CDR2 from the germline V gene are ENHRY and SYGVKD. The CDR3 has 16 amino acids. In DNA, the CDR3 is TGTGCCATCAGTGAATCCCGGGACAGACTTTCTTATGGCTACACCTTC. Protein sequence: CAISESRDRLSYGYTF.

The chain uses TRBV9 and TRBJ2-3; 10 positions match TRBD1. Looked up from germline, CDR1 is SGDLS and CDR2 is YYNGEE. Trimming took 3 bases from V and 4 from J; bases not matched to a gene: 8. There are 16 residues in the CDR3. CDR3 in amino acids: CASSALRQGAADTQYF. The CDR3 bases are TGTGCCAGCAGCGCCCTCAGACAGGGGGCGGCAGATACGCAGTATTTT. Looking up the rest from reference TRBV9 and TRBJ2-3 gives the full variable domain: DSGVTQTPKHLITATGQRVTLRCSPRSGDLSVYWYQQSLDQGLQFLIQYYNGEERAKGNILERFSAQQFPDLHSELNLSSLELGDSALYFCASSALRQGAADTQYFGPGTRLTVL.

The chain is built from TRBV27 and TRBJ1-5; no definite D call. The germline V gene has CDR1 MNHEY and CDR2 SMNVEV (reference sequence). The V end lost 8 bases, the J end lost 4 bases, and 24 bases lay between the germline ends. The CDR3 has 17 amino acids. This CDR3 reads CASGTYREANGNQPQHF. CDR3 DNA: TGTGCCAGCGGCACCTACCGAGAGGCAAACGGTAATCAGCCCCAGCATTTT.

V and J are TRBV3-1 (or the pseudogene TRBV3-2) and TRBJ1-1; D is perhaps TRBD1 (6 bases). V was shortened by 7 bases and J by 3 bases, with 24 bases between the two germline ends. The CDR3 spans 17 residues. The germline gives CDR1 LGHDT, CDR2 YNNKEL (reference sequence). Written as DNA, the CDR3 is TGTGCCAGCACCCCACTAGGCGGGGGGCTTGGGGACACTGAAGCTTTCTTT. This gives the protein CASTPLGGGLGDTEAFF.

This chain joins TRBV28 and TRBJ1-6; D perhaps matches TRBD1 (5 bases). With 2 bases removed from V and 10 bases from J, the gap between germline ends came to 9 bases. The CDR3 contains 13 residues. Germline V gives CDR1 MDHEN, CDR2 SYDVKM. The CDR3 region is CASSLEGRSPLHF. The CDR3 nucleotides are TGTGCCAGCAGTTTAGAGGGGAGGTCACCCCTCCACTTT.

V is TRBV2 and J is TRBJ1-2, with TRBD1 matching 9 bases. V lost 6 bases, J lost 7 bases, and 6 bases stayed unmatched. In germline, CDR1 is SNHLY, CDR2 FYNNEI. The CDR3 consists of 13 residues. This CDR3 is CASREGTGSGYTF. Written as DNA, the CDR3 is TGTGCCAGCAGGGAGGGGACAGGGTCTGGCTACACCTTC.

This chain joins TRBV28 and TRBJ2-7; D unclear. Deletions cut 5 bases from V and 2 bases from J, with 13 bases between. Germline V gene sequence: CDR1 MDHEN, CDR2 SYDVKM. The CDR3 runs 14 residues. The DNA for the CDR3 is TGTGCCAGCAGTCCTTCCGGGTTCACCTACGAGCAGTACTTC. This sequence encodes CASSPSGFTYEQYF.

The rearrangement links TRBV5-1 to TRBJ1-2; 8 bases agree with TRBD1. Germline V gives CDR1 SGHRS, CDR2 YFSETQ. This CDR3 spans 14 amino acids. The V and J ends lost 4 bases and 7 bases, in that order; junction bases with no gene match: 9. The CDR3 DNA reads as TGCGCCAGCAGCACATGGGGACAGGAGTCTGGCTACACCTTC. Amino acids: CASSTWGQESGYTF.

V usage is TRBV6-2 or TRBV6-3 and J usage is TRBJ1-6, with 9 bases fitting TRBD1. The CDR3 loop spans 15 amino acids. CDR1 is MNHEY, CDR2 SVGEGT, per germline. With V trimmed by 6 bases and J by 10 bases, 10 bases remained unmatched. The CDR3: CASSGPTGGGSPLHF. CDR3 in DNA: TGTGCCAGCAGCGGACCGACAGGGGGGGGATCACCCCTCCACTTT.

The chain links TRBV14 to TRBJ1-2; 7 bases agree with TRBD1. CDR3 length: 13 amino acids. Germline CDR1 SGHDN, CDR2 FVKESK. The V gene end was trimmed by 6 bases and the J gene end by 5 bases; junction bases not matched to a gene: 6. The CDR3 loop reads CASSQKQGYGYTF. The CDR3 DNA follows: TGTGCCAGCAGTCAGAAACAGGGGTATGGCTACACCTTC.

This rearrangement joins TRBV27 to TRBJ1-4, with 7 bases aligning to TRBD1. The CDR3 spans 14 residues. Germline V gene lookup returns CDR1 MNHEY and CDR2 SMNVEV (reference sequence). Trimming at V came to 4 bases and at J to 7 bases, leaving 6 bases not matched to a gene. The CDR3 sequence: CASSYRDRGEKLFF. The CDR3 bases are TGTGCCAGCAGTTACCGGGACAGAGGTGAAAAACTGTTTTTT.

This clone was seen more than once but under ten times. The chain carries TRBV6-5 and TRBJ2-7, with 11 positions matching TRBD2. After removal of 5 bases from V and 1 base from J, the junction contained 4 bases not matched to a gene. CDR3 length equals 15 residues. CDR1 is MNHEY and CDR2 is SVGAGI in the germline V gene. The CDR3 reads CASSKTSGASYEQYF. Written as DNA, the CDR3 is TGTGCCAGCAGTAAGACTAGCGGGGCTTCCTACGAGCAGTACTTC.